A selection of T cell receptor beta chains follows, all from one sample in a study of blood T cell repertoires in COVID-19. Measured with immunoSEQ multiplex PCR; TCRdb has only the in-frame clones, and not every one. The sample includes 200,000 to 300,000 clones, 70% to 90% of them seen just once. Sequences were obtained from peripheral blood. These receptors were obtained from a woman aged 40 to 50 with acute or convalescent COVID-19. The CDR3 runs from the conserved cysteine through the conserved F or W. D genes are given only for firm matches. The size entry is marked missing in some rows and otherwise reads once, few, many or a size class.

CDR3 DNA | CDR3 protein | D gene | J gene | V gene | clone size
TGTGCCAGCAGCCCACGGGCAGGGGGGACAGAGACCCAGTACTTC | CASSPRAGGTETQYF | - | TRBJ2-5 | TRBV14 | -
TGTGCCAGCAGTGGACTAGCGGGGGGTAGGGAGACCCAGTACTTC | CASSGLAGGRETQYF | TRBD2 | TRBJ2-5 | TRBV2 | -
TGCGCCAGCAGCGGGTGGGGAGGGGGAGAATACTATGGCTACACCTTC | CASSGWGGGEYYGYTF | - | TRBJ1-2 | TRBV5-1 | -
TGTGCCAGCAGTTACGGTGGAGGGGTTGTGCAGGAGACCCAGTACTTC | CASSYGGGVVQETQYF | - | TRBJ2-5 | TRBV6-6 | -
TGTGCCAGCAGCTACAGGGGATACACTGAAGCTTTCTTT | CASSYRGYTEAFF | TRBD1 | TRBJ1-1 | TRBV6-5 | -
TGTGCCAGCAGTTACTGGGACAGGGGGAATGAGCAGTTCTTC | CASSYWDRGNEQFF | TRBD1 | TRBJ2-1 | TRBV6-5 | -
TGTGCCAGTAGTAACGGCCGAGGTAACTATGGCTACACCTTC | CASSNGRGNYGYTF | - | TRBJ1-2 | TRBV19 | -
TGTGCCAGCAGTTACGCAGGGGAGAGGTATGGCTACACCTTC | CASSYAGERYGYTF | - | TRBJ1-2 | TRBV6-5 | -
TGTGCCAGCAGCCCCAGGGGAAGCACTGAAGCTTTCTTT | CASSPRGSTEAFF | - | TRBJ1-1 | TRBV27 | -
TGTGCCAGCAGTGATGAGTCGGGACAGGGTAACACTGAAGCTTTCTTT | CASSDESGQGNTEAFF | TRBD1 | TRBJ1-1 | TRBV6-1 | -
TGTGCCAGCAGTCGACAGGGGGCAGGCTATGGCTACACCTTC | CASSRQGAGYGYTF | TRBD1 | TRBJ1-2 | TRBV27 | -
TGTGCCAGCAGCTTAGAGGGCAGTAAAGGCTATGGCTACACCTTC | CASSLEGSKGYGYTF | - | TRBJ1-2 | TRBV11-2 | -
TGTGCCAGCAGCTCCGGGACAGGGATCTCCGGGGAGCTGTTTTTT | CASSSGTGISGELFF | TRBD1 | TRBJ2-2 | TRBV11-2 | once
TGTGCCAGCAGCGCAGACGGTGGGGCCGGTAAAGAGACCCAGTACTTC | CASSADGGAGKETQYF | - | TRBJ2-5 | TRBV5-4 | few
TGTGCCAGTAGTACGGACAGGGTTGGCTACACCTTC | CASSTDRVGYTF | TRBD1 | TRBJ1-2 | TRBV19 | -
TGTGCCAGTAGTACGGTACAGGGTGGACTGTTTTTT | CASSTVQGGLFF | - | TRBJ1-4 | TRBV19 | -
TGTGCCACCAGTGGCCCCGGGAGCAATCAGCCCCAGCATTTT | CATSGPGSNQPQHF | - | TRBJ1-5 | TRBV24-1 | -
TGTGCCAGCAGTTTTCTCGCAGTCTATGGCTACACCTTC | CASSFLAVYGYTF | - | TRBJ1-2 | TRBV12-3/TRBV12-4 | once
TGTGCCAGTAGTATCCCTCCGGGCTATGGCTACACCTTC | CASSIPPGYGYTF | - | TRBJ1-2 | TRBV19 | -
TGTGCCAGCTCACCGACCGGGACAGAAGGCAGTCATGGCTACACCTTC | CASSPTGTEGSHGYTF | TRBD1 | TRBJ1-2 | TRBV18 | -
TGTGCCACCAGCGGCCGTGAGGGTTCACCCCTCCACTTT | CATSGREGSPLHF | - | TRBJ1-6 | TRBV15 | -
TGTGCCAGTAGTACAGGACTAGCGGGGGCCTCCTACAATGAGCAGTTCTTC | CASSTGLAGASYNEQFF | TRBD2 | TRBJ2-1 | TRBV19 | once
TGTGCCAGCAGCCAAGGTCCACAGGAGAACACTGAAGCTTTCTTT | CASSQGPQENTEAFF | - | TRBJ1-1 | TRBV4-2 | once
TGTGCCAGCAGCTTAGGCGGGATTGGGGATTCACCCCTCCACTTT | CASSLGGIGDSPLHF | - | TRBJ1-6 | TRBV13 | -
TGTGCCAGCAGTGACCTAGCGGGGGTAATGGATACGCAGTATTTT | CASSDLAGVMDTQYF | TRBD2 | TRBJ2-3 | TRBV6-1 | -
TGTGCCAGCAGTGAAGCGCTTCAGGGGGGCAGCTATGGCTACACCTTC | CASSEALQGGSYGYTF | TRBD1 | TRBJ1-2 | TRBV2 | -
TGTGCCAGCAAACTGGGGCTGGGAACTGAAGCTTTCTTT | CASKLGLGTEAFF | - | TRBJ1-1 | TRBV7-2 | -
TGTGCCAGCGGGACAGCTCAGAGAACCGGGGAGCTGTTTTTT | CASGTAQRTGELFF | TRBD1 | TRBJ2-2 | TRBV2 | -
TGTGCCAGCAGGGAGTGGTCAACAGGTTCTGGGGGCTACACCTTC | CASREWSTGSGGYTF | - | TRBJ1-2 | TRBV6-5 | -
TGTGCCTGCGGACAGAGAACTAACTATGGCTACACCTTC | CACGQRTNYGYTF | - | TRBJ1-2 | TRBV30 | -
TGCGCCAGCAGCCACATCCTGCGGGACAGGGCTAACATTCAGTACTTC | CASSHILRDRANIQYF | TRBD1 | TRBJ2-4 | TRBV4-1 | -
TGTGCCAGTAGTATAGGACAGGTTAGCAATCAGCCCCAGCATTTT | CASSIGQVSNQPQHF | - | TRBJ1-5 | TRBV19 | -
TGTGCCAGCTCACCCCGGGAACAGCTCTATGGCTACACCTTC | CASSPREQLYGYTF | - | TRBJ1-2 | TRBV18 | -
TGTGCCAGCAGCTCCTTTCCCCCCACTTTCACAGATACGCAGTATTTT | CASSSFPPTFTDTQYF | - | TRBJ2-3 | TRBV5-4 | -
TGTGCCATCACGGGACAGGCAAACACTGAAGCTTTCTTT | CAITGQANTEAFF | TRBD1 | TRBJ1-1 | TRBV10-3 | -
TGTGCCAGCAGTCCCCGGGGTTCAGATACGCAGTATTTT | CASSPRGSDTQYF | - | TRBJ2-3 | TRBV3-1/TRBV3-2 | once
TGTGCCAGCAGTTCGTTAGCGGGGAAAACCGGGGAGCTGTTTTTT | CASSSLAGKTGELFF | TRBD2 | TRBJ2-2 | TRBV11-2 | -
TGTGCCAGCAGCAAGACTAGCGGGGGGCCGCGGGAGGTCATTCAGTACTTC | CASSKTSGGPREVIQYF | TRBD2 | TRBJ2-4 | TRBV4-2 | -
TGCGCCAGCAGCTTGGCAGGCAGGGACTATGGCTACACCTTC | CASSLAGRDYGYTF | - | TRBJ1-2 | TRBV5-1 | -
TGTGCCTGGAGTTTCGGAGCCTCCAAGTTCTTC | CAWSFGASKFF | - | TRBJ2-1 | TRBV30 | -
TGTGCCAGCAGTGGGGCTTCGGCAGGGGTCGTTGCGGGCACTGAAGCTTTCTTT | CASSGASAGVVAGTEAFF | - | TRBJ1-1 | TRBV2 | -
TGTGCCAGCAGCTTGGACAGTCCTCTTGATGGCTACACCTTC | CASSLDSPLDGYTF | - | TRBJ1-2 | TRBV11-2 | once